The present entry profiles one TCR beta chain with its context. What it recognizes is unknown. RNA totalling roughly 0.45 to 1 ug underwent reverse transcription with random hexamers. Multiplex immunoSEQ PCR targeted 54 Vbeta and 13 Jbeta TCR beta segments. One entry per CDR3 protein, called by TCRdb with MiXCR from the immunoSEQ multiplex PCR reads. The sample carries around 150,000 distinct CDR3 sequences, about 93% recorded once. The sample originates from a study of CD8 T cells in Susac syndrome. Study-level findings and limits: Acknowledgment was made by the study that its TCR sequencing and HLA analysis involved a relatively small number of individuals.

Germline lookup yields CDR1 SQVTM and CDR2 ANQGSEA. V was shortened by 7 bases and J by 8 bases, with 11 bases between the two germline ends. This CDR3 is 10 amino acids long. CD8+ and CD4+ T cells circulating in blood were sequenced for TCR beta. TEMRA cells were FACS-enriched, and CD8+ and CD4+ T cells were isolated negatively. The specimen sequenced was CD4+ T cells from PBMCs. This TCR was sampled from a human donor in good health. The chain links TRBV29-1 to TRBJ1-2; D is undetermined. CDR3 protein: CSAGLEGYTF. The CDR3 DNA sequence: TGCAGCGCTGGACTGGAGGGCTACACCTTC.